A selection of T cell receptor beta chains follows, all from one sample in a study of T cells in Graves' hyperthyroidism and ophthalmopathy. Each CDR3 protein is one row after TCRdb ran MiXCR on the multiplex PCR reads. The sample records 610,000 or so distinct CDR3 sequences, around 45% being singletons. The sequenced sample was peripheral blood or thyroid tissue (not recorded which). These receptors came from a woman between 18 and 29 years old with Graves' hyperthyroidism. Each CDR3 is given with its conserved first and last residue. Fields, in order: J gene, clone size, V gene, D gene, CDR3 DNA, CDR3 protein. The D gene is left open where the match is weak. Size values are once, few and many counts, or a class for expanded clones, and some rows have none.

J gene: TRBJ1-2
clone size: .
V gene: TRBV7-2
D gene: TRBD1
CDR3 DNA: TGTGCCAGCAGCTTAGCTAGGGACAGGGGGCATGGCTACACCTTC
CDR3 protein: CASSLARDRGHGYTF

J gene: TRBJ2-1
clone size: .
V gene: TRBV2
D gene: TRBD1
CDR3 DNA: TGTGCCAGCAGTAAACAGGGGGTGGGCTACAATGAGCAGTTCTTC
CDR3 protein: CASSKQGVGYNEQFF

J gene: TRBJ1-2
clone size: many
V gene: TRBV7-2
D gene: .
CDR3 DNA: TGTGCCAGCAACCCCGCCGGGGTTATCTATGGCTACACCTTC
CDR3 protein: CASNPAGVIYGYTF

J gene: TRBJ2-7
clone size: .
V gene: TRBV10-3
D gene: TRBD2
CDR3 DNA: TGTGCCATACGACTAGCGGACTACGAGCAGTACTTC
CDR3 protein: CAIRLADYEQYF

J gene: TRBJ2-5
clone size: .
V gene: TRBV29-1
D gene: TRBD2
CDR3 DNA: TGCAGCGTTGTTCCGCAGGGGGGACTAGCGGGACAAGAGACCCAGTACTTC
CDR3 protein: CSVVPQGGLAGQETQYF

J gene: TRBJ1-1
clone size: many
V gene: TRBV6-6
D gene: .
CDR3 DNA: TGTGCCAGCAGTTACTCCCCAGGGGCGAACACTGAAGCTTTCTTT
CDR3 protein: CASSYSPGANTEAFF

J gene: TRBJ2-5
clone size: few
V gene: TRBV3-1
D gene: .
CDR3 DNA: TGTGCCAGCAGCCACAGACAATGGCGGTACAACCAAGAGACCCAGTACTTC
CDR3 protein: CASSHRQWRYNQETQYF

J gene: TRBJ2-5
clone size: many
V gene: TRBV29-1
D gene: TRBD1
CDR3 DNA: TGCAGCGTTGCAGGCAGGGGGAGCCAAGAGACCCAGTACTTC
CDR3 protein: CSVAGRGSQETQYF

J gene: TRBJ1-4
clone size: .
V gene: TRBV29-1
D gene: TRBD1
CDR3 DNA: TGCAGCGTTGAAGGCGGACAGGGTGGCGAAAAACTGTTTTTT
CDR3 protein: CSVEGGQGGEKLFF

J gene: TRBJ1-5
clone size: .
V gene: TRBV29-1
D gene: TRBD1
CDR3 DNA: TGCAGCGTTGAGGTCGGGGACAGTGGCAATCAGCCCCAGCATTTT
CDR3 protein: CSVEVGDSGNQPQHF

J gene: TRBJ2-7
clone size: many
V gene: TRBV7-8
D gene: TRBD2
CDR3 DNA: TGTGCCAGCAGCTTAGGACTAGCGGTCGGCTACGAGCAGTACTTC
CDR3 protein: CASSLGLAVGYEQYF

J gene: TRBJ2-2
clone size: many
V gene: TRBV9
D gene: TRBD1
CDR3 DNA: TGTGCCAGCAGCTATGGACAGGGGGCGAACACCGGGGAGCTGTTTTTT
CDR3 protein: CASSYGQGANTGELFF

J gene: TRBJ2-6
clone size: many
V gene: TRBV3-1
D gene: .
CDR3 DNA: TGTGCCAGCACCATGCGCTCTGGGGCCAACGTCCTGACTTTC
CDR3 protein: CASTMRSGANVLTF

J gene: TRBJ2-5
clone size: many
V gene: TRBV29-1
D gene: .
CDR3 DNA: TGCAGCGTTGAAGGGGGCGCAGAGACCCAGTACTTC
CDR3 protein: CSVEGGAETQYF

J gene: TRBJ2-6
clone size: many
V gene: TRBV10-3
D gene: .
CDR3 DNA: TGTGCCGTCTTAGAAAACAGGGCCAACGTCCTGACTTTC
CDR3 protein: CAVLENRANVLTF

J gene: TRBJ2-2
clone size: .
V gene: TRBV15
D gene: TRBD1
CDR3 DNA: TGTGCCACCAGCAGAGACAGGGGGTTTACCGGGGAGCTGTTTTTT
CDR3 protein: CATSRDRGFTGELFF

J gene: TRBJ2-5
clone size: many
V gene: TRBV12-3/TRBV12-4
D gene: TRBD1
CDR3 DNA: TGTGCCAGCAACCCGGACAGGAGACAGACCCAGTACTTC
CDR3 protein: CASNPDRRQTQYF

J gene: TRBJ1-1
clone size: many
V gene: TRBV25-1
D gene: TRBD1
CDR3 DNA: TGTGCCAGCAGTGACCTGGGACAGGGCAACACTGAAGCTTTCTTT
CDR3 protein: CASSDLGQGNTEAFF

J gene: TRBJ2-5
clone size: .
V gene: TRBV13
D gene: .
CDR3 DNA: TGTGCCAGCAGCCCTGGACTAATCCAAGAGACCCAGTACTTC
CDR3 protein: CASSPGLIQETQYF

J gene: TRBJ2-2
clone size: many
V gene: TRBV7-2
D gene: .
CDR3 DNA: TGTGCCAGCAGCTTTCTGGAGGGCCCGGCCGGCCGGGAGCTGTTTTTT
CDR3 protein: CASSFLEGPAGRELFF

J gene: TRBJ1-5
clone size: many
V gene: TRBV10-3
D gene: TRBD1
CDR3 DNA: TGTGCCATCAGTGATCTCAGGGGGGACCTCAGGCAGCCCCAGCATTTT
CDR3 protein: CAISDLRGDLRQPQHF

J gene: TRBJ1-5
clone size: many
V gene: TRBV2
D gene: .
CDR3 DNA: TGTGCCAGCAGTGACAACAGGGTTGTTTATCAGCCCCAGCATTTT
CDR3 protein: CASSDNRVVYQPQHF

J gene: TRBJ1-6
clone size: .
V gene: TRBV5-1
D gene: .
CDR3 DNA: TGCGCCAGCAGCTTGAGGGGGGAACTGGATTCACCCCTCCACTTT
CDR3 protein: CASSLRGELDSPLHF

J gene: TRBJ2-7
clone size: .
V gene: TRBV6-5
D gene: TRBD2
CDR3 DNA: TGTGCCAGCAGTCCATTAACTAGCGGGAGGCCCACCTACGAGCAGTACTTC
CDR3 protein: CASSPLTSGRPTYEQYF

J gene: TRBJ2-6
clone size: .
V gene: TRBV20-1
D gene: .
CDR3 DNA: TGCAGTGCCGGCCAGACTGGCGGGGCCTACGTCCTGACTTTC
CDR3 protein: CSAGQTGGAYVLTF

J gene: TRBJ1-2
clone size: once
V gene: TRBV7-8
D gene: .
CDR3 DNA: TGTGCCAGCAGCAACAGCGGGCGCGGTGCCTATGGCTACACCTTC
CDR3 protein: CASSNSGRGAYGYTF

J gene: TRBJ2-7
clone size: many
V gene: TRBV7-9
D gene: TRBD1
CDR3 DNA: TGTGCCAGCAGACCTACAGGGGGGCCCTTCGAGCAGTACTTC
CDR3 protein: CASRPTGGPFEQYF

J gene: TRBJ1-2
clone size: many
V gene: TRBV12-5
D gene: .
CDR3 DNA: TGTGCTAGTGGTCCCCTCTGGGCAAACTATGGCTACACCTTC
CDR3 protein: CASGPLWANYGYTF

J gene: TRBJ1-2
clone size: once
V gene: TRBV20-1
D gene: TRBD1
CDR3 DNA: TGCAGTGCTCGCTTGACAGGGGAGAACTATAGCTACACCTTC
CDR3 protein: CSARLTGENYSYTF

J gene: TRBJ1-2
clone size: many
V gene: TRBV5-4
D gene: .
CDR3 DNA: TGTGCCAGCAGCCTAGCCGGAGGGGGAAATCATGGCTACACCTTC
CDR3 protein: CASSLAGGGNHGYTF

J gene: TRBJ2-4
clone size: .
V gene: TRBV6-6
D gene: .
CDR3 DNA: TGTGCCAGCAGCCCCGCGGAGGGGGACATTCAGTACTTC
CDR3 protein: CASSPAEGDIQYF

J gene: TRBJ1-5
clone size: many
V gene: TRBV20-1
D gene: TRBD1
CDR3 DNA: TGCAGTGCGGCTGGGACAGGCGGGAGTCAGCCCCAGCATTTT
CDR3 protein: CSAAGTGGSQPQHF

J gene: TRBJ2-2
clone size: .
V gene: TRBV4-1
D gene: TRBD2
CDR3 DNA: TGCGCCAGCAGCCAAGCCCGGGGCGGGAGGGCCCACACCGGGGAGCTGTTTTTT
CDR3 protein: CASSQARGGRAHTGELFF

J gene: TRBJ2-5
clone size: many
V gene: TRBV5-8
D gene: .
CDR3 DNA: TGTGCCAGCAGCTTGGCAGCGAAAGAGACCCAGTACTTC
CDR3 protein: CASSLAAKETQYF

J gene: TRBJ1-1
clone size: many
V gene: TRBV19
D gene: .
CDR3 DNA: TGTGCCAGTAGTATACAGCGCGGGGACACTGAAGCTTTCTTT
CDR3 protein: CASSIQRGDTEAFF

J gene: TRBJ2-3
clone size: few
V gene: TRBV12-3/TRBV12-4
D gene: TRBD1
CDR3 DNA: TGTGCCAGCAGCTTAGCAGGGGGTAGCACAGATACGCAGTATTTT
CDR3 protein: CASSLAGGSTDTQYF

J gene: TRBJ2-5
clone size: once
V gene: TRBV7-9
D gene: .
CDR3 DNA: TGTGCCAGCAGCCATATTATGGACAGCTTT
CDR3 protein: CASSHIMDSF

J gene: TRBJ1-1
clone size: many
V gene: TRBV19
D gene: TRBD1
CDR3 DNA: TGTGCCAGTAGTTTCTCGGACAGGGGGCGAATGAACACTGAAGCTTTCTTT
CDR3 protein: CASSFSDRGRMNTEAFF

J gene: TRBJ2-5
clone size: .
V gene: TRBV3-1
D gene: .
CDR3 DNA: TGTGCCAGCAGCCAAGATCCAACTCAGGAGACCCAGTACTTC
CDR3 protein: CASSQDPTQETQYF

J gene: TRBJ1-5
clone size: .
V gene: TRBV7-8
D gene: .
CDR3 DNA: TGTGCCAGCAGCCTCCGGACTAGCAATCAGCCCCAGCATTTT
CDR3 protein: CASSLRTSNQPQHF

J gene: TRBJ1-4
clone size: .
V gene: TRBV7-8
D gene: .
CDR3 DNA: TGTGCCAGCAGCTTAGGCTACGGGGGGGAAAAACTGTTTTTT
CDR3 protein: CASSLGYGGEKLFF

J gene: TRBJ2-2
clone size: many
V gene: TRBV7-2
D gene: TRBD2
CDR3 DNA: TGTGCCAGCAGCTTGCCCCGGACTAGCGGGAGCAGTGACGGGGAGCTGTTTTTT
CDR3 protein: CASSLPRTSGSSDGELFF

J gene: TRBJ2-1
clone size: .
V gene: TRBV29-1
D gene: .
CDR3 DNA: TGCAGCGTTCACAGCTCCTACAATGAGCAGTTCTTC
CDR3 protein: CSVHSSYNEQFF

J gene: TRBJ2-7
clone size: once
V gene: TRBV29-1
D gene: TRBD2
CDR3 DNA: TGCAGCGTCCGGGAGGGTCCCTACGAGCAGTACTTC
CDR3 protein: CSVREGPYEQYF

J gene: TRBJ2-2
clone size: many
V gene: TRBV10-2
D gene: .
CDR3 DNA: TGCGCCAGCATCTCTGGACCGACGAACACCGGGGAGCTGTTTTTT
CDR3 protein: CASISGPTNTGELFF

J gene: TRBJ1-1
clone size: .
V gene: TRBV20-1
D gene: .
CDR3 DNA: TGCAGTGCCAGCTTTTTACAGGGAAACACTGAAGCTTTCTTT
CDR3 protein: CSASFLQGNTEAFF

J gene: TRBJ2-7
clone size: once
V gene: TRBV30
D gene: .
CDR3 DNA: TGTGCCTGGAGACATTCGGCTGAAGCCTCCTACGAGCAGTACTTC
CDR3 protein: CAWRHSAEASYEQYF

J gene: TRBJ2-2
clone size: many
V gene: TRBV4-2
D gene: .
CDR3 DNA: TGTGCCAGCAGCCAAGCCCGACGTGGCGGGGAGCTGTTTTTT
CDR3 protein: CASSQARRGGELFF

J gene: TRBJ1-1
clone size: many
V gene: TRBV7-8
D gene: .
CDR3 DNA: TGTGCCAGCAGCTTAGCGAGCGGTGACAATGAAGCTTTCTTT
CDR3 protein: CASSLASGDNEAFF

J gene: TRBJ1-6
clone size: many
V gene: TRBV20-1
D gene: TRBD1
CDR3 DNA: TGCAGTGCCAGACGGTTTGTTCCAGGGGGCTTCTATAATTCACCCCTCCACTTT
CDR3 protein: CSARRFVPGGFYNSPLHF

J gene: TRBJ1-6
clone size: .
V gene: TRBV30
D gene: .
CDR3 DNA: TGTGCCTGGAGTACAGTGGTCGGAGGGTCACCCCCCCACTTT
CDR3 protein: CAWSTVVGGSPPHF

J gene: TRBJ1-4
clone size: many
V gene: TRBV19
D gene: .
CDR3 DNA: TGTGCCAGCCGCGAGGGTGCCGCTTCAACTAATGAAAAACTGTTTTTT
CDR3 protein: CASREGAASTNEKLFF

J gene: TRBJ1-1
clone size: many
V gene: TRBV7-8
D gene: .
CDR3 DNA: TGTGCCAGCAGCTTAAGTTTAGGGAGCACTGAAGCTTTCTTT
CDR3 protein: CASSLSLGSTEAFF

J gene: TRBJ2-5
clone size: many
V gene: TRBV5-1
D gene: .
CDR3 DNA: TGTGCCAGCAGCTTAGGCTACCAAGAGACCCAGTACTTC
CDR3 protein: CASSLGYQETQYF

J gene: TRBJ1-2
clone size: .
V gene: TRBV4-1
D gene: .
CDR3 DNA: TGCGCCAGCAGCCAACCCCGCGGAGGGGCTGTTGGCTACACCTTC
CDR3 protein: CASSQPRGGAVGYTF

J gene: TRBJ1-2
clone size: .
V gene: TRBV12-3/TRBV12-4
D gene: .
CDR3 DNA: TGTGCCAGCAGTTTCACCTTTTATGGCTACACCTTC
CDR3 protein: CASSFTFYGYTF

J gene: TRBJ1-5
clone size: .
V gene: TRBV11-2
D gene: .
CDR3 DNA: TGTGCCAGCTCACCGAGTGGCCCCCCGGGGAACGGAAATCAGCCCCAGCATTTT
CDR3 protein: CASSPSGPPGNGNQPQHF

J gene: TRBJ1-6
clone size: many
V gene: TRBV20-1
D gene: .
CDR3 DNA: TGCAGTGCTCGGGGCCCTAGGAAGTCACCCCTCCACTTT
CDR3 protein: CSARGPRKSPLHF

J gene: TRBJ2-7
clone size: many
V gene: TRBV4-1
D gene: .
CDR3 DNA: TGCGCCAGCAAAGGGGACTACGAGCAGTACTTC
CDR3 protein: CASKGDYEQYF

J gene: TRBJ2-7
clone size: many
V gene: TRBV2
D gene: .
CDR3 DNA: TGTGCCACTCGGGACTTATACGAGCAGTACTTC
CDR3 protein: CATRDLYEQYF